This passage covers 12 T cell receptor beta chains from one sample sequenced in a study of early T cells in non-severe SARS-CoV-2 infection (dated by TCRdb to about 2021). The library was produced with 5' RACE. Data came from a NextSeq 500. The public sequencing data were trimmed at Q25 with fastp and processed into clonotypes with MiXCR by TCRdb, which kept only in-frame beta chains. Each record represents a unique CDR3 protein, reported with the most common genes and DNA among its rows. This sample comprises about 56,000 distinct CDR3 sequences, around 15% of them detected only once. Of the sample, 4.1% falls within the top ten clones. Sequences were derived from whole blood, sampled at baseline. The receptor source for this set is an adult who was a healthcare worker with PCR-confirmed SARS-CoV-2 infection or an uninfected control (not recorded which).

V gene TRBV7-9 combines with J gene TRBJ1-5; D not certain. Germline CDR1 reads SEHNR; CDR2 reads FQNEAQ (reference sequence). Trimming shortened V by 3 bases and J by 4 bases, and 7 bases separated the two germline ends. There are 13 residues in the CDR3. The CDR3 here is CASSFLPNQPQHF. CDR3 coding DNA: TGTGCCAGCAGCTTCCTGCCTAATCAGCCCCAGCATTTT. Combining the CDR3 with reference TRBV7-9 and TRBJ1-5 gives the whole variable domain DTGVSQNPRHKITKRGQNVTFRCDPISEHNRLYWYRQTLGQGPEFLTYFQNEAQLEKSRLLSDRFSAERPKGSFSTLEIQRTEQGDSAMYLCASSFLPNQPQHFGDGTRLSIL.

This clonotype showed up just once. The gene calls are TRBV20-1 and TRBJ2-2, with D perhaps matching TRBD1 (5 bases). Germline V gene lookup returns CDR1 DFQATT and CDR2 SNEGSKA (reference sequence). V was clipped by 4 bases and J by 2 bases, with 11 bases between them. The CDR3 covers 14 residues. CDR3 in amino acids: CSATGIRNTGELFF. CDR3 in DNA: TGCAGTGCTACAGGGATCCGAAACACCGGGGAGCTGTTTTTT.

The chain employs TRBV4-1 and TRBJ2-7; perhaps D is TRBD1 or TRBD2 (5 bases each). The CDR3 length is 13 residues. Germline V gives CDR1 MGHRA, CDR2 YSYEKL. V was clipped by 0 bases and J by 5 bases, with 8 bases between them. The CDR3 loop is CASSQDGTNEQYF. The CDR3 DNA sequence: TGCGCCAGCAGCCAAGACGGGACCAACGAGCAGTACTTC.

In this sample, this clonotype turned up a few times. This sequence joins TRBV5-1 and TRBJ1-5, with D perhaps TRBD1 (5 bases). Trimming cost V 4 bases and J 7 bases, with 12 bases left between them. The CDR3 runs 13 residues. Germline loops: CDR1 SGHRS, CDR2 YFSETQ. Here the CDR3 DNA reads TGCGCCAGCAGCATCGGGACCGAACAGCCCCAGCATTTT. Translated: CASSIGTEQPQHF.

The rearrangement uses TRBV7-2 and TRBJ1-5; possible D gene TRBD1, 6 bases. This CDR3 contains 15 residues. The germline V gene encodes CDR1 SGHTA and CDR2 FQGNSA. Trimming pared 3 bases from V and 0 bases from J, leaving 9 bases between. For the CDR3, the DNA is TGTGCCAGCAGCTTGTGGGGGGCTAGCAATCAGCCCCAGCATTTT. Translated, it gives CASSLWGASNQPQHF.

This clonotype has a handful of counts. The chain couples TRBV20-1 to TRBJ2-1, with TRBD2 matching over 7 bases. Trimming took 6 bases from V and 6 from J; bases not matched to a gene: 11. CDR1 is DFQATT, CDR2 SNEGSKA, per germline (reference sequence). The CDR3 runs 14 residues. CDR3 region: CSAPWGTTGNEQFF. In nucleotides, the CDR3 is TGCAGTGCCCCGTGGGGGACTACCGGCAATGAGCAGTTCTTC.

The genes are TRBV7-9 and TRBJ2-5; D is ambiguous. Trimming removed 2 bases at V and 2 bases at J, with 12 bases between. Germline values: CDR1 SEHNR, CDR2 FQNEAQ (reference sequence). The CDR3 totals 15 residues. CDR3 in amino acids: CASSLNHQEQETQYF. The CDR3 nucleotides are TGTGCCAGCAGCTTAAATCATCAGGAGCAAGAGACCCAGTACTTC. Based on the CDR3 plus reference TRBV7-9 and TRBJ2-5, the full variable domain is DTGVSQNPRHKITKRGQNVTFRCDPISEHNRLYWYRQTLGQGPEFLTYFQNEAQLEKSRLLSDRFSAERPKGSFSTLEIQRTEQGDSAMYLCASSLNHQEQETQYFGPGTRLLVL.

This clonotype came up a few times. The CDR3 nucleotides read TGTGCCAGCAGCCCACCACCTTGGACAGGGGACTCCTACAATGAGCAGTTCTTC. It yields the protein CASSPPPWTGDSYNEQFF. The chain links TRBV3-1 to TRBJ2-1, with 9 bases aligning to TRBD1. The V gene end was trimmed by 4 bases and the J gene end by 0 bases; junction bases not matched to a gene: 10. The CDR3 runs 18 residues. In germline, CDR1 is LGHDT, CDR2 YNNKEL (reference sequence).

The rearrangement uses TRBV11-2 and TRBJ2-7; 9 bases are a match to TRBD2. The ends lost 3 bases at V and 6 bases at J; junction bases unmatched: 9. Germline V gene data show CDR1 as SGHAT and CDR2 as FQNNGV. This CDR3 spans 15 amino acids. In DNA form, the CDR3 reads TGTGCCAGCAGCTTTGGGCGTAGCGGGAGCTTCGAGCAGTACTTC. Translated, it gives CASSFGRSGSFEQYF.

This clonotype was detected many times. The chain recombines TRBV18 with TRBJ2-7, with D possibly TRBD1 on 5 matching bases. V was clipped by 5 bases and J by 2 bases, with 10 bases between them. The length of the CDR3 is 13 residues. Germline CDR1 is KGHSH and CDR2 is LQKENI. CDR3 protein: CASSEKGPYEQYF. CDR3 nucleotides: TGTGCCAGCTCAGAAAAGGGGCCCTACGAGCAGTACTTC.

V is TRBV18 and J is TRBJ2-1, with D tentatively TRBD1 (5 bases). Trimming left V 1 base short and J 6 bases short, with 16 bases between. This CDR3 spans 16 amino acids. Germline V gene data show CDR1 as KGHSH and CDR2 as LQKENI. The CDR3 is CASSPLPDQGRNEQFF. DNA for the CDR3: TGTGCCAGCTCACCACTACCAGATCAGGGCCGCAATGAGCAGTTCTTC.

This clonotype has ten or more counts. The rearrangement links TRBV15 to TRBJ2-7; 7 bases line up with TRBD1. The CDR3 extends over 15 amino acids. J was trimmed by 4 bases and V by 0 bases; bases with no gene match: 6. Germline V CDR1 and CDR2: LNHNV, YYDKDF (reference sequence). This CDR3 is CATSRDRDSSYEQYF. The CDR3 DNA reads TGTGCCACCAGCAGAGACCGGGACAGCTCATACGAGCAGTACTTC.